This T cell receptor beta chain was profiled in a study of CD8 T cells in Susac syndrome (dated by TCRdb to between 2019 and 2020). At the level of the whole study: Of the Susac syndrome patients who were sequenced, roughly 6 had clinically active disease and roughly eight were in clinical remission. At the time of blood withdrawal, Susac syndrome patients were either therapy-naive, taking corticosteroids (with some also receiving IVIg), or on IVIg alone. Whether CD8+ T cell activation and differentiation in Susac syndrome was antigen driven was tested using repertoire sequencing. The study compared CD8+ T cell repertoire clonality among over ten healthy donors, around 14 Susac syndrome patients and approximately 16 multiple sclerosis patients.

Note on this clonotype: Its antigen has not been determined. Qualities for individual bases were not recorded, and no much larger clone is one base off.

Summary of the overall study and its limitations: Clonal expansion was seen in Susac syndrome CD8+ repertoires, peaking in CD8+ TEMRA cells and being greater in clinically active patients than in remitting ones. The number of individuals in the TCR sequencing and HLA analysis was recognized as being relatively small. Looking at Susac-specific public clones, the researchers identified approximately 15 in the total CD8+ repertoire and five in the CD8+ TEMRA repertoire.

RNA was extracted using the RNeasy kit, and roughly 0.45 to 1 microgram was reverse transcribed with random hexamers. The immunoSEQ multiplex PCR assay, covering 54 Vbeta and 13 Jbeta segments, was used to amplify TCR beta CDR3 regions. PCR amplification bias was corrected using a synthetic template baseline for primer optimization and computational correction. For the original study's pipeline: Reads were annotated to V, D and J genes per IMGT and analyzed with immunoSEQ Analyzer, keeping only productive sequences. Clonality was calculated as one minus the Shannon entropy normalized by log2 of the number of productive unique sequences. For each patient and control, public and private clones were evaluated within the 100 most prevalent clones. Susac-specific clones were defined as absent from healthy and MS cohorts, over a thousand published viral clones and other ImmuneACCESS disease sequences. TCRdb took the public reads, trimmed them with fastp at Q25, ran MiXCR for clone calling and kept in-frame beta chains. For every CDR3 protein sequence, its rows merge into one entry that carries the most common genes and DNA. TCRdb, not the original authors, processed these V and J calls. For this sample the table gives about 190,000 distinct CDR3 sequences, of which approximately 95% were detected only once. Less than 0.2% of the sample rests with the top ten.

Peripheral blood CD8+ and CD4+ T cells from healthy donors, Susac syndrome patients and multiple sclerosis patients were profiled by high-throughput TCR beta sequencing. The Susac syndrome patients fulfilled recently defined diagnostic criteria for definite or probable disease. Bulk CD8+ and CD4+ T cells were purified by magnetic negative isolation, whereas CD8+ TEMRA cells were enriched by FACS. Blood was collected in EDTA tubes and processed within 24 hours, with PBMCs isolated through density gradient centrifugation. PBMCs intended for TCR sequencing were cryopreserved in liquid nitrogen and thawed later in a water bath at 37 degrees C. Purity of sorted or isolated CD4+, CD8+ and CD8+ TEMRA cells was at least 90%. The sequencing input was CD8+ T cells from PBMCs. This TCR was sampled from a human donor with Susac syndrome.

The nucleotide sequence reads TGCGCCAGCAGATCGACAGGTCAAAACACCATATATTTT. This yields the protein CASRSTGQNTIYF. The receptor chain draws on TRBV5-1 and TRBJ1-3; TRBD1 is a weak D gene call, 6 bases matching. The CDR3 covers 13 residues, taking in both the cysteine and the phenylalanine. Only CDR3 DNA is held: 39 bases, read in frame from base 1. From the germline V gene, CDR1 is SGHRS and CDR2 is YFSETQ. Relative to germline, V is 5 bases shorter and J is 6 bases shorter, with 12 bases between their ends.